What follows are 19 T cell receptor beta chains derived from one specimen sequenced in a study of Graves' ophthalmopathy and Graves' hyperthyroidism. Scientists amplified the TCR beta CDR3 regions from RNA transcripts. Second-round multiplex PCR came after a first-round RT-PCR that employed HTBI primers. One entry per CDR3 protein results from TCRdb running MiXCR on the multiplex PCR reads. The sample lists approximately 330,000 distinct CDR3 sequences; 15% to 20% were seen once. Sequenced sample: peripheral blood. Receptor source: an adult man with Graves' ophthalmopathy.

The table lists this clonotype with a few counts. The V and J genes are TRBV9 and TRBJ2-2, with 9 nucleotides matching TRBD1. The CDR3 has 15 amino acids. CDR1 is SGDLS and CDR2 is YYNGEE in the germline V gene. With 3 bases clipped from V and 4 bases from J, the junction kept 4 bases outside the gene matches. The CDR3 DNA follows: TGTGCCAGCAGCGAACAGGGGGCGATCACCGGGGAGCTGTTTTTT. Translating it yields CASSEQGAITGELFF.

The chain recombines TRBV10-3 with TRBJ2-7, with TRBD2 identical over 9 bases. This CDR3 spans 15 amino acids. Germline lookup yields CDR1 ENHRY and CDR2 SYGVKD. After removal of 3 bases from V and 2 bases from J, the junction contained 5 bases not matched to a gene. CDR3 DNA: TGTGCCATCAGTGATAGCGGGGGCATTACCTACGAGCAGTACTTC. Translating gives CAISDSGGITYEQYF.

V and J are TRBV28 and TRBJ2-7; D not resolved. Germline loops: CDR1 MDHEN, CDR2 SYDVKM. V was clipped by 10 bases and J by 4 bases, with 11 bases between them. There are 11 residues in the CDR3. CDR3 in DNA: TGTGCCACCCGAGGAGCTTACGAGCAGTACTTC. It specifies CATRGAYEQYF.

CDR3 loop: CASSHTGLADHYEQYF. The CDR3 DNA is TGTGCCAGCAGCCACACTGGACTAGCGGACCACTACGAGCAGTACTTC. The V and J genes are TRBV11-2 and TRBJ2-7; TRBD2 matches 10 bases. V dropped 5 bases and J dropped 3; count of bases not matched to a gene: 10. The CDR3 covers 16 residues. Germline CDR1 SGHAT, CDR2 FQNNGV.

This clonotype was observed a few times. A clone one base away is much larger, so this may be a read error. The V gene is TRBV9, the J gene TRBJ2-7, with D perhaps TRBD2 (5 bases). The CDR3 loop spans 14 amino acids. In germline, CDR1 is SGDLS, CDR2 YYNGEE. As DNA, the CDR3 is TGTACCAGCAGCGTAGGAGATCGGGGCTACGAGCAGTACTTC. This codes for CTSSVGDRGYEQYF.

This clonotype has ten or more counts. This chain joins TRBV20-1 and TRBJ1-1; 8 bases match TRBD1. The germline gives CDR1 DFQATT, CDR2 SNEGSKA (reference sequence). The CDR3 covers 15 residues. The V and J ends lost 7 bases and 0 bases, in that order; junction bases with no gene match: 10. CDR3 loop: CSGDDRGKVNTEAFF. In DNA, the CDR3 is TGCAGTGGGGACGACAGGGGTAAGGTGAACACTGAAGCTTTCTTT.

This clonotype appeared many times. The rearrangement joins TRBV12-3 or TRBV12-4 to TRBJ1-2; a possible D gene is TRBD1 (6 bases). Trimming stripped 4 bases from V and 6 bases from J, with 12 bases between. The CDR3 has 13 amino acids. CDR3 in DNA: TGTGCCAGCAGTTCTTGGAGGACAGATGGCTACACCTTC. Protein sequence: CASSSWRTDGYTF.

This clonotype was counted at least ten times. The chain joins TRBV20-1 to TRBJ2-7, with D perhaps being TRBD1 or TRBD2 (6 bases each). Germline V gene lookup returns CDR1 DFQATT and CDR2 SNEGSKA (reference sequence). CDR3 length equals 15 residues. Between the trimmed V and J ends, which lost 2 bases and 0 bases, there was a span of 14 bases. The CDR3 protein is CSARLAGHSSYEQYF. DNA for the CDR3: TGCAGTGCTAGATTGGCGGGACACAGCTCCTACGAGCAGTACTTC.

This clonotype was counted ten times or more. The rearrangement links TRBV28 to TRBJ1-3; 7 positions agree with TRBD1. The CDR3 loop spans 14 amino acids. With V trimmed by 8 bases and J by 0 bases, 4 bases remained unmatched. In germline, CDR1 is MDHEN, CDR2 SYDVKM. The CDR3 is CASVDRRSGNTIYF. The CDR3 DNA is TGTGCCAGCGTGGACAGGCGCTCTGGAAACACCATATATTTT.

This clonotype appeared many times. The chain recombines TRBV6-2 or TRBV6-3 with TRBJ2-7; no definite D call. Germline values: CDR1 MNHEY, CDR2 SVGEGT. This CDR3 region has 13 residues. V lost 2 bases and J lost 3, with 8 bases in between. The CDR3 sequence is CASSYEEYYEQYF. CDR3 bases: TGTGCCAGCAGTTACGAGGAGTACTACGAGCAGTACTTC.

This clonotype was found many times. The chain recombines TRBV19 with TRBJ1-2, with D possibly matching TRBD1 (6 bases). Germline V gene data show CDR1 as LNHDA and CDR2 as SQIVND (reference sequence). This CDR3 spans 14 amino acids. Trimming stripped 9 bases from V and 4 bases from J, with 18 bases between. The chain's CDR3 is CASIAPGTPYGYTF. DNA of the CDR3: TGTGCCAGCATTGCCCCCGGGACACCCTATGGCTACACCTTC.

Ten or more counts support this clonotype. The CDR3: CAWSPGQGDGEQYF. The CDR3 region has the DNA TGTGCCTGGAGTCCGGGACAGGGGGACGGCGAGCAGTACTTC. The chain links TRBV30 to TRBJ2-7; 11 nucleotides line up with TRBD1. V dropped 2 bases and J dropped 6; count of bases not matched to a gene: 6. The CDR3 loop spans 14 amino acids. Per germline, CDR1 GTSNPN and CDR2 SVGIG (reference sequence).

This clonotype occurred many times. V and J are TRBV2 and TRBJ2-5, with D possibly TRBD1 on 5 matching bases. The CDR3 covers 13 residues. Trimming took off 8 bases at V and 5 bases at J, with 15 bases between the two ends. Germline V gene lookup returns CDR1 SNHLY and CDR2 FYNNEI. The CDR3 DNA reads as TGTGCCAGCTTCCCGGCAGGGATTGAGACCCAGTACTTC. Its translation is CASFPAGIETQYF.

This clonotype has at least ten counts. V is TRBV19 and J is TRBJ2-5; possibly TRBD1 or TRBD2 for D (5 bases each). CDR1 and CDR2 from the germline V gene are LNHDA and SQIVND (reference sequence). V lost 6 bases, J lost 1 base, and 12 bases lay in between. The CDR3 contains 14 residues. As DNA, the CDR3 is TGTGCCAGTAGCCGGGACGGCCGCCAAGAGACCCAGTACTTC. It yields the protein CASSRDGRQETQYF.

There are a few counts of this clonotype. The chain couples TRBV6-1 to TRBJ1-6; 7 positions match TRBD1. With 4 bases clipped from V and 10 bases from J, the junction kept 10 bases outside the gene matches. CDR1 is MNHNS and CDR2 is SASEGT in the germline V gene. The CDR3 extends over 15 amino acids. CDR3: CASSGSTGVGSPLHF. CDR3 DNA: TGTGCCAGCAGTGGATCCACAGGGGTAGGGTCACCCCTCCACTTT.

This clonotype was found many times. V and J are TRBV11-3 and TRBJ2-7; no reliable D call. Looked up from germline, CDR1 is SGHNT and CDR2 is YENEEA. V was clipped by 0 bases and J by 0 bases, with 6 bases between them. CDR3 length: 14 residues. CDR3 region: CASSLDTNSYEQYF. CDR3 bases: TGTGCCAGCAGCTTAGATACCAACTCCTACGAGCAGTACTTC.

This clonotype came up many times. DNA of the CDR3: TGTGCCAGCTCACCGAACAGCCACGAGCAGTACTTC. Residues: CASSPNSHEQYF. This sequence joins TRBV18 and TRBJ2-7; no clear D gene. Germline V gives CDR1 KGHSH, CDR2 LQKENI. The CDR3 has 12 amino acids. V was trimmed by 3 bases and J by 5 bases, leaving 8 bases between them. The full variable domain, its missing parts supplied by reference TRBV18 and TRBJ2-7, is NAGVMQNPRHLVRRRGQEARLRCSPMKGHSHVYWYRQLPEEGLKFMVYLQKENIIDESGMPKERFSAEFPKEGPSILRIQQVVRGDSAAYFCASSPNSHEQYFGPGTRLTVT.

This clonotype occurred many times. The V and J genes are TRBV7-8 and TRBJ1-1; perhaps TRBD1 as D (5 bases). The CDR3 sequence is 14 residues long. V was clipped by 2 bases and J by 5 bases, with 12 bases between them. Germline V gene lookup returns CDR1 SGHVS and CDR2 FQNEAQ. CDR3 DNA sequence: TGTGCCAGCAGCTTACGGGGGGGGTGGACTGAAGCTTTCTTT. Translated, it gives CASSLRGGWTEAFF.

Worth noting for this clonotype: A read error may be the cause here, since a much bigger clone is one base away. V usage is TRBV19 and J usage is TRBJ2-1; a weak D match, TRBD1 (6 bases). This CDR3 spans 15 amino acids. Germline V gene lookup returns CDR1 LNHDA and CDR2 SQIVND (reference sequence). The CDR3, as DNA: TGTGCCAGTAGTATTGACAGGAGCTCCTGCAATGAGCAGTTCTTC. Its translation is CASSIDRSSCNEQFF.